Shown below are 27 T cell receptor beta chains from a single sample sequenced in a study of T cell responses to AZD1222 COVID-19 vaccine. Here immunoSEQ multiplex PCR was the method, and the copy in TCRdb shows in-frame clones only, minus some. The sample carries approximately 190,000 clones, about nine tenths recorded once. Sequences were derived from peripheral blood, sampled on day 0 of AZD1222 vaccination. The receptors derive from an adult in good health.

The table lists this clone with a few counts. The V and J genes are TRBV5-1 and TRBJ2-2; TRBD1 or TRBD2 may be the D gene (5 bases each). Germline V CDR1 and CDR2: SGHRS, YFSETQ. Between the trimmed V and J ends, which lost 4 bases and 6 bases, there was a span of 19 bases. This CDR3 is built from 16 residues. The CDR3 loop is CASSQAGTKFPGELFF. The CDR3 coding sequence is TGCGCCAGCAGCCAGGCCGGGACCAAATTCCCCGGGGAGCTGTTTTTT.

The chain couples TRBV6-1 to TRBJ2-7; D is unclear. Trimming cost V 0 bases and J 4 bases, with 10 bases left between them. The CDR3 consists of 14 residues. Germline assignment: CDR1 MNHNS and CDR2 SASEGT. The CDR3 sequence is CASSEADEAYEQYF. The DNA of the CDR3 is TGTGCCAGCAGTGAAGCGGACGAGGCGTACGAGCAGTACTTC.

The J gene is TRBJ2-1, the V gene TRBV15, with 7 bases fitting TRBD2. The CDR3 length is 16 residues. Germline V CDR1 and CDR2: LNHNV, YYDKDF (reference sequence). V lost 0 bases to trimming and J lost 10 bases; unmatched junction nucleotides: 12. The CDR3, as DNA: TGTGCCACCAGCAGAGAGGCGGGAGCCCTCGGTTTGGAGCAGTTCTTC. Its protein product is CATSREAGALGLEQFF. The full variable domain, completed using reference TRBV15 and TRBJ2-1, is DAMVIQNPRYQVTQFGKPVTLSCSQTLNHNVMYWYQQKSSQAPKLLFHYYDKDFNNEADTPDNFQSRRPNTSFCFLDIRSPGLGDTAMYLCATSREAGALGLEQFFGPGTRLTVL.

The chain recombines TRBV28 with TRBJ1-1, with a weak D call TRBD1 (6 bases). V dropped 2 bases and J dropped 4 bases, with 17 bases sitting between them. The CDR3 length is 16 residues. Germline V gene data show CDR1 as MDHEN and CDR2 as SYDVKM. Here the CDR3 reads CASSLAGAMGSTEAFF. The CDR3 region has the DNA TGTGCCAGCAGTTTAGCGGGGGCGATGGGTAGCACTGAAGCTTTCTTT.

The chain has TRBV6-5 and TRBJ1-6; 12 bases are a match to TRBD1. Germline V gene data show CDR1 as MNHEY and CDR2 as SVGAGI. The ends lost 1 base at V and 10 bases at J; junction bases unmatched: 5. There are 16 residues in the CDR3. The chain's CDR3 is CASSYFGGQGASPLHF. CDR3 nucleotide sequence: TGTGCCAGCAGTTACTTTGGGGGACAGGGGGCATCACCCCTCCACTTT.

The genes are TRBV9 and TRBJ2-1; D might be TRBD2 (6 bases). Germline values: CDR1 SGDLS, CDR2 YYNGEE. V gave up 0 bases and J gave up 4 bases, with 14 bases separating them. The CDR3 runs to 16 residues. DNA of the CDR3: TGTGCCAGCAGCGTAGAGTTGTCTAGCGATTACAATGAGCAGTTCTTC. As protein: CASSVELSSDYNEQFF.

This clone appeared a single time. The chain links TRBV28 to TRBJ2-3; perhaps TRBD1 as D (7 bases). Germline assignment: CDR1 MDHEN and CDR2 SYDVKM. Trimming left V 5 bases short and J 1 base short, with 28 bases between. This CDR3 is 20 amino acids long. This chain's CDR3 is CASSTKEGAGRGLRTDTQYF. DNA for the CDR3: TGTGCCAGCAGTACTAAGGAGGGGGCCGGGAGAGGACTGCGCACAGATACGCAGTATTTT.

This chain joins TRBV9 and TRBJ1-2; perhaps TRBD1 as D (5 bases). Trimming cost V 0 bases and J 7 bases, with 16 bases left between them. This CDR3 spans 15 amino acids. Looked up from germline, CDR1 is SGDLS and CDR2 is YYNGEE. CDR3 in amino acids: CASSVGTPGGTGYTF. CDR3 DNA sequence: TGTGCCAGCAGCGTAGGTACACCCGGGGGTACTGGCTACACCTTC.

This clone was seen only once. V is TRBV11-2 and J is TRBJ2-5, with 7 positions matching TRBD2. Trimming at V came to 4 bases and at J to 5 bases, leaving 10 bases not matched to a gene. This CDR3 is 15 amino acids long. The V gene's germline CDR1 is SGHAT and CDR2 FQNNGV. The CDR3 nucleotides are TGTGCCAGCAGCTGGGGGACCGGGGAGGGGGAGACCCAGTACTTC. Protein: CASSWGTGEGETQYF.

The chain combines TRBV5-6 with TRBJ1-1; D remains unclear. The CDR3 extends over 15 amino acids. With 4 bases removed from V and 3 bases from J, the gap between germline ends came to 16 bases. From germline, CDR1 is SGHDT and CDR2 YYEEEE. The CDR3 region has the DNA TGTGCCAGCAGCCCCGAACCAGGACGATACACTGAAGCTTTCTTT. Its protein product is CASSPEPGRYTEAFF.

The chain has TRBV10-3 and TRBJ1-1, with TRBD1 identical over 7 bases. The CDR3 has 14 residues. V lost 6 bases, J lost 1 base, and 5 bases stayed unmatched. Germline CDR1 ENHRY, CDR2 SYGVKD. CDR3 DNA sequence: TGTGCCATCAGCGTCAGGGGGAGGAACACTGAAGCTTTCTTT. Its translation is CAISVRGRNTEAFF.

This clone has only a few counts. The chain recombines TRBV9 with TRBJ1-1; 7 bases fit TRBD1. This CDR3 contains 16 residues. Germline lookup yields CDR1 SGDLS and CDR2 YYNGEE. Trimming at V came to 2 bases and at J to 1 base, leaving 8 bases not matched to a gene. Here the CDR3 DNA reads TGTGCCAGCAGCGTGGGACAGACCCTTTCGAACACTGAAGCTTTCTTT. This translates into CASSVGQTLSNTEAFF.

The rearrangement links TRBV19 to TRBJ2-3; 8 nucleotides align to TRBD1. Germline V lookup: CDR1 LNHDA, CDR2 SQIVND (reference sequence). The CDR3 length is 16 residues. With V trimmed by 5 bases and J by 4 bases, 11 bases remained unmatched. The CDR3 spells CASSARTGSWADTQYF. DNA of the CDR3: TGTGCCAGTAGTGCCCGGACAGGGAGTTGGGCAGATACGCAGTATTTT. Drawing the rest from reference TRBV19 and TRBJ2-3, the complete variable domain is DGGITQSPKYLFRKEGQNVTLSCEQNLNHDAMYWYRQDPGQGLRLIYYSQIVNDFQKGDIAEGYSVSREKKESFPLTVTSAQKNPTAFYLCASSARTGSWADTQYFGPGTRLTVL.

The V call is TRBV7-2, the J call TRBJ2-2; D is ambiguous. This CDR3 has 14 amino acids. Trimming stripped 8 bases from V and 5 bases from J, with 15 bases between. Germline CDR1 SGHTA, CDR2 FQGNSA. The DNA for the CDR3 is TGTGCCAGCTCTCTGGCTAGTTTAACCGGGGAGCTGTTTTTT. This sequence encodes CASSLASLTGELFF.

J is TRBJ1-4 and V is TRBV5-1; D call uncertain. V dropped 5 bases and J dropped 0 bases, with 11 bases sitting between them. CDR1 SGHRS and CDR2 YFSETQ come from the germline V gene. The CDR3 sequence is 15 residues long. The CDR3 bases are TGCGCCAGCAGAGACGCAGGAGCAACTAATGAAAAACTGTTTTTT. Translated: CASRDAGATNEKLFF.

The V call is TRBV9, the J call TRBJ2-1, with 8 bases identical to TRBD2. The CDR3 covers 16 residues. V was clipped by 3 bases and J by 0 bases; unmatched bases: 5. Per germline, CDR1 SGDLS and CDR2 YYNGEE. This chain's CDR3 is CASSATSGFSYNEQFF. The CDR3 nucleotides are TGTGCCAGCAGCGCCACTAGCGGCTTCTCCTACAATGAGCAGTTCTTC.

This clone has a single count. V is TRBV13 and J is TRBJ2-5; no clear D. The CDR3 spans 12 residues. Trimming removed 0 bases from V and 5 bases from J, with 4 bases in between. The V gene's germline CDR1 is PRHDT and CDR2 FYEKMQ (reference sequence). The CDR3 reads CASSLGRETQYF. The DNA for the CDR3 is TGTGCCAGCAGCTTAGGGCGGGAGACCCAGTACTTC.

The V gene is TRBV6-6, the J gene TRBJ2-3, with a possible D match to TRBD2 (7 bases). From germline, CDR1 is MNHNY and CDR2 SVGAGI (reference sequence). The CDR3 is made up of 13 amino acids. V was pared by 6 bases and J by 3 bases, with 10 bases between. The CDR3 DNA follows: TGTGCCAGCAGAGGGGGGGCAACAGATACGCAGTATTTT. Translating it yields CASRGGATDTQYF.

The CDR3 sequence is CASRGPAPNEQYF. In DNA form, the CDR3 reads TGCGCCAGCAGGGGCCCAGCCCCCAACGAGCAGTACTTC. V is TRBV10-1 and J is TRBJ2-7, with D unclear. Germline lookup yields CDR1 WNHNN and CDR2 SYGVQD (reference sequence). Trimming took off 6 bases at V and 5 bases at J, with 14 bases between the two ends. This CDR3 has 13 amino acids.

The gene calls are TRBV2 and TRBJ2-1; 7 nucleotides align to TRBD1. V shed 5 bases, J shed 1 base, and the junction held 5 bases outside the gene matches. Germline V gives CDR1 SNHLY, CDR2 FYNNEI. The CDR3 runs to 15 residues. The CDR3 DNA follows: TGTGCCAGCAGTCAACAGGGGAAGTCCTACAATGAGCAGTTCTTC. It codes for CASSQQGKSYNEQFF.

J is TRBJ1-4 and V is TRBV24-1; possible D gene TRBD1, 6 bases. In germline, CDR1 is KGHDR, CDR2 SFDVKD. Trimming stripped 3 bases from V and 7 bases from J, with 11 bases between. The CDR3 totals 14 residues. The CDR3: CATSDGRGVEKLFF. For the CDR3, the DNA is TGTGCCACCAGTGATGGCAGGGGCGTTGAAAAACTGTTTTTT.

This clone has only one observation. CDR3 region: CASSQTVTLASEAFF. CDR3 DNA: TGTGCCAGTAGTCAGACGGTGACTCTCGCCTCTGAAGCTTTCTTT. The genes are TRBV19 and TRBJ1-1; D not certain. Germline V gene data show CDR1 as LNHDA and CDR2 as SQIVND (reference sequence). V was shortened by 5 bases and J by 6 bases, with 19 bases between the two germline ends. The CDR3 has 15 residues.

The chain is built from TRBV6-4 and TRBJ2-1; 13 bases align to TRBD2. This CDR3 is built from 16 residues. Germline CDR1 and CDR2: MRHNA and SNTAGT. V lost 2 bases and J lost 4; bases outside the gene matches: 2. The CDR3 sequence is CASSDGLAGDYNEQFF. The CDR3 DNA reads TGTGCCAGCAGTGACGGACTAGCGGGAGATTACAATGAGCAGTTCTTC.

This sequence joins TRBV12-3 or TRBV12-4 and TRBJ1-3; no clear D gene. Trimming stripped 5 bases from V and 7 bases from J, with 9 bases between. This CDR3 has 12 amino acids. Here the CDR3 DNA reads TGTGCCAGCAGTCGACGGAGTAACACCATATATTTT. Protein sequence: CASSRRSNTIYF.

V is TRBV5-1 and J is TRBJ2-5; possibly TRBD1 for D (6 bases). V lost 0 bases to trimming and J lost 1 base, with 10 bases between them. Germline CDR1 and CDR2: SGHRS and YFSETQ. CDR3 size: 15 residues. In DNA, the CDR3 is TGCGCCAGCAGCTTGGAAAGGGGGTCCCAAGAGACCCAGTACTTC. Residues: CASSLERGSQETQYF. The full variable domain, with the rest looked up from reference TRBV5-1 and TRBJ2-5, is KAGVTQTPRYLIKTRGQQVTLSCSPISGHRSVSWYQQTPGQGLQFLFEYFSETQRNKGNFPGRFSGRQFSNSRSEMNVSTLELGDSALYLCASSLERGSQETQYFGPGTRLLVL.

The rearrangement joins TRBV18 to TRBJ2-5, with a tentative D call TRBD1 (6 bases). V dropped 3 bases and J dropped 1 base, with 15 bases sitting between them. The CDR3 totals 16 residues. Germline V lookup: CDR1 KGHSH, CDR2 LQKENI. The CDR3, as DNA: TGTGCCAGCTCACCCCGCACAACAGGGACCCAAGAGACCCAGTACTTC. Encoded protein: CASSPRTTGTQETQYF.

The chain has TRBV18 and TRBJ2-5; 7 nucleotides align to TRBD2. CDR3 length equals 15 residues. CDR1 KGHSH and CDR2 LQKENI come from the germline V gene. V lost 1 base to trimming and J lost 7 bases; unmatched junction nucleotides: 9. The CDR3 DNA sequence: TGTGCCAGCTCACCACGGGAGGGGAGACTAGGGACCCAGTACTTC. Residues: CASSPREGRLGTQYF.